The 13 T cell receptor beta chains in this list originate from one sample, sequenced in a study of CD8 T cells in Susac syndrome. The authors reverse transcribed roughly 0.45 to 1 ug RNA with random hexamers. TCRdb re-called the immunoSEQ multiplex PCR reads through MiXCR, storing one row per CDR3 protein. The data contain about 69,000 distinct CDR3 sequences, 90% to 95% of them singletons. Sequencing was carried out using CD8+ T cells from PBMCs. These receptors all stem from a human donor with multiple sclerosis.

This chain joins TRBV5-4 and TRBJ1-1; weak D call: TRBD1 (6 bases). The V gene's germline CDR1 is SGHNT and CDR2 YYREEE (reference sequence). The length of the CDR3 is 14 residues. Between the trimmed V and J ends, which lost 5 bases and 3 bases, there was a span of 14 bases. The CDR3: CASSPERGYTEAFF. CDR3 coding DNA: TGTGCCAGCAGTCCCGAGAGGGGGTACACTGAAGCTTTCTTT.

The V call is TRBV10-3, the J call TRBJ2-7; TRBD2 matches 8 bases. In germline, CDR1 is ENHRY, CDR2 SYGVKD. The J segment lost 7 bases and the V segment lost 7 bases, leaving 9 bases of the junction unmatched. This CDR3 is 13 amino acids long. Here the CDR3 reads CAITVSGKGEQYF. In nucleotides, the CDR3 is TGTGCCATCACCGTTAGCGGGAAGGGGGAGCAGTACTTC.

The rearrangement uses TRBV24-1 and TRBJ2-1; D is perhaps TRBD1 or TRBD2 (5 bases each). CDR1 and CDR2 (germline): KGHDR, SFDVKD. V lost 4 bases and J lost 2, with 11 bases in between. The CDR3 extends over 15 amino acids. CDR3 residues: CATSDPGTTYNEQFF. The CDR3 DNA sequence: TGTGCCACCAGTGACCCCGGGACCACCTACAATGAGCAGTTCTTC.

This sequence joins TRBV6-5 and TRBJ2-2; D ambiguous. The CDR3 loop spans 17 amino acids. From germline, CDR1 is MNHEY and CDR2 SVGAGI. V gave up 2 bases and J gave up 0 bases, with 13 bases separating them. CDR3 protein: CASSYGIPNTNTGELFF. As DNA, the CDR3 is TGTGCCAGCAGTTACGGAATACCCAACACGAACACCGGGGAGCTGTTTTTT.

The chain combines TRBV5-6 with TRBJ2-5; 7 bases are shared with TRBD1. This CDR3 has 14 residues. Germline CDR1 reads SGHDT; CDR2 reads YYEEEE. Losses at the gene ends were 5 bases for V and 8 bases for J; bases not matched to a gene: 12. CDR3 sequence reads: CASRRPGGRETQYF. The CDR3 coding sequence is TGTGCCAGCAGAAGGCCAGGGGGTAGAGAAACCCAGTACTTC.

The rearrangement joins TRBV10-3 to TRBJ2-5; 14 bases map to TRBD2. Germline trimming cut 10 bases from V and 3 bases from J; bases unmatched to any gene: 4. This CDR3 contains 14 residues. The V gene's germline CDR1 is ENHRY and CDR2 SYGVKD. The CDR3 coding sequence is TGTGCCACGAGACTAGCGGGAGGGGAAGAGACCCAGTACTTC. It codes for CATRLAGGEETQYF.

The rearrangement joins TRBV6-2 or TRBV6-3 to TRBJ1-1; D is uncertain. The CDR3 has 11 amino acids. CDR1 and CDR2 (germline): MNHEY, SVGEGT. The germline V and J ends were trimmed by 5 bases and 3 bases, with 4 bases remaining between them. CDR3 in DNA: TGTGCCAGCAGTGTAGACACTGAAGCTTTCTTT. Translation: CASSVDTEAFF.

The chain combines TRBV30 with TRBJ2-7; a weak D match, TRBD1 (6 bases). The CDR3 runs to 14 residues. Germline V gene sequence: CDR1 GTSNPN, CDR2 SVGIG (reference sequence). The ends were cut back, 0 bases at V and 4 bases at J, with 13 bases in the middle. CDR3 sequence: CAWSVSTGAYEQYF. The CDR3 DNA reads as TGTGCCTGGAGTGTTTCGACAGGAGCGTACGAGCAGTACTTC.

The CDR3 loop reads CASSIVPESSYNEQFF. The CDR3 DNA sequence: TGTGCCAGTAGTATAGTCCCGGAAAGCTCCTACAATGAGCAGTTCTTC. The chain recombines TRBV19 with TRBJ2-1, with D hard to call. The CDR3 loop spans 16 amino acids. Between the trimmed V and J ends, which lost 1 base and 0 bases, there was a span of 10 bases. Germline V gene sequence: CDR1 LNHDA, CDR2 SQIVND (reference sequence).

The rearrangement uses TRBV30 and TRBJ2-2, with D possibly TRBD1 on 5 matching bases. Germline-derived CDR1 and CDR2 are GTSNPN and SVGIG (reference sequence). This CDR3 has 14 amino acids. V lost 3 bases and J lost 4, with 12 bases in between. This chain's CDR3 is CAWSPGISTGELFF. The CDR3 coding sequence is TGTGCCTGGAGCCCAGGGATAAGCACCGGGGAGCTGTTTTTT.

This clonotype is a singleton in its sample. The chain has TRBV24-1 and TRBJ1-2; D gene unclear. The CDR3 totals 12 residues. Germline V lookup: CDR1 KGHDR, CDR2 SFDVKD. The ends were cut back, 6 bases at V and 5 bases at J, with 9 bases in the middle. CDR3 bases: TGTGCCACCAGTAACGGCCGATATGGCTACACCTTC. This codes for CATSNGRYGYTF.

In DNA form, the CDR3 reads TGTGCCACCAGCAGAGCCAGGTGGGGACAGGGCAAAGATACGCAGTATTTT. Translated: CATSRARWGQGKDTQYF. The rearrangement joins TRBV15 to TRBJ2-3; 9 bases line up with TRBD1. The CDR3 is 17 residues long. CDR1 LNHNV and CDR2 YYDKDF come from the germline V gene (reference sequence). Losses at the gene ends were 1 base for V and 5 bases for J; bases not matched to a gene: 10.

The genes are TRBV4-2 and TRBJ2-7, with D tentatively TRBD2 (6 bases). V shed 0 bases and J shed 0 bases, with 9 bases lying between them. The CDR3 sequence is 15 residues long. Germline values: CDR1 LGHNA, CDR2 YNFKEQ. The CDR3 nucleotides are TGTGCCAGCAGCCAAGAGGGGGGTTACTCCTACGAGCAGTACTTC. Translation: CASSQEGGYSYEQYF.